This T cell receptor beta chain was sequenced during a study of blood T cell repertoires in COVID-19 (dated by TCRdb to about 2020). For the study in its entirety: Samples from collaborators originated in the United States, Italy and Spain and spanned both the acute and convalescent phases of COVID-19. Where HLA class I and class II types were available, the types were taken from metadata supplied by the sample provider, not from assay-based typing. Nearly every sample came with metadata listing a de-identified subject ID, COVID-19 status, age in years and sex. The dataset comprised deeply sampled blood TCRbeta repertoires from subjects exposed to, actively infected with, or recovered from COVID-19. The repertoires were made available in a free public database intended to serve as a resource for research on the immune response to SARS-CoV-2. The samples were drawn from the first 160 participants of the ongoing ImmuneRACE study and from more than 1,000 subjects provided by 6 global collaborators. The prospective study material was composed of cDNA or gDNA derived from T cells, B-cell-depleted T cells, or PBMCs.

The germline V gene (reference sequence) specifies SGHKS as CDR1 and YYEKEE as CDR2. V loses 4 bases at its end and J loses 3 bases; junction bases beyond the gene matches: 6. From its cysteine to its phenylalanine, the CDR3 spans 14 amino acids. Just the 42-base CDR3 DNA is kept, in frame starting at base 1. Concerning this clone itself: This clone's antigen is unknown. The record has no base qualities; no much larger clone is one base away.

TCRbeta CDR3 regions were amplified from genomic DNA using the immunoSEQ Assay, a bias-controlled multiplex PCR. For the original study's pipeline: Nucleated cell counts per sample were estimated from amplification of reference gene primers within the assay. To quantify the absolute abundance of each unique TCRbeta CDR3 rearrangement, sequence reads were collapsed and filtered. For each sample, productive Simpson clonality was calculated by taking the square root of Simpson's diversity index across productive rearrangements. In its TCRdb copy, this immuneACCESS table keeps in-frame sequences only and misses some clones. Where compared with another copy, unresolved V genes explain less than half of these, and the others have no known cause. The DNA gave D and trimming, while V, J and clone size come from that table. The table for this sample lists 200,000 to 300,000 clones; 83% of them were counted only once. Around 5.9% of the sample goes to the ten largest clones.

The paper's findings and limits, for the study overall: The quantity of clinical and demographic metadata differed by source and by participant and was supplied without curation.

Whole blood was collected in K2EDTA tubes by collaborating institutions according to the institutions' own protocols. Collaborator samples were shipped for TCRbeta analysis as frozen whole blood, isolated PBMCs, or DNA extracted from either sample type. Input material: peripheral blood. The source is a human donor in a cohort sampled during active COVID-19. The chain links TRBV5-5 with TRBJ2-7, with 8 junctional bases fitting TRBD1. The DNA sequence is given as TGTGCCAGCAGCCGTCCGGGACAGGTCTACGAGCAGTACTTC. It translates as CASSRPGQVYEQYF.